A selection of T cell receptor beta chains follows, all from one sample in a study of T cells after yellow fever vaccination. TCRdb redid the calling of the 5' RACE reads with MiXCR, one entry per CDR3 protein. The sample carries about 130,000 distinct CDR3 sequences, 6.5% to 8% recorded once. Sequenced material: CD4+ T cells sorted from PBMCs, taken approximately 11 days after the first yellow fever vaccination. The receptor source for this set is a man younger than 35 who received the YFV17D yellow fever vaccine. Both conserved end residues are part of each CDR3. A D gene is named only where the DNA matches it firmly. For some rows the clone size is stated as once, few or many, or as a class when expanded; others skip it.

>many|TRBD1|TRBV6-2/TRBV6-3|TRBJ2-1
TGTGCCAGCAGCGATAGGACAGGGCTGTTGACCTACAATGAGCAGTTCTTC
CASSDRTGLLTYNEQFF
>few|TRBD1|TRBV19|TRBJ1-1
TGTGCCAGTAGTATATACGGACAGGGGGGCACTGAAGCTTTCTTT
CASSIYGQGGTEAFF
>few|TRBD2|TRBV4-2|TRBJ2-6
TGTGCCAGCAGCCCCCAGTGGGGTAGCGGGGACCGCTCTGGGGCCAACGTCCTGACTTTC
CASSPQWGSGDRSGANVLTF
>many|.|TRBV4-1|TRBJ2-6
TGCGCCAGCAGCCAAGACAGGTTTGGGGGATTGTTAGCTGGGGCCAACGTCCTGACTTTC
CASSQDRFGGLLAGANVLTF
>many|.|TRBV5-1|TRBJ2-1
TGCGCCAGCAGCGTGACAGGTCTACGGCCGGGTGAGCAGTTCTTC
CASSVTGLRPGEQFF
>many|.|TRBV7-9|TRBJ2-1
TGTGCCAGCACCCCCGGGCCTTACAATGAGCAGTTCTTC
CASTPGPYNEQFF
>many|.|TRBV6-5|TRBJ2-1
TGTGCCAGCAGTTTTGGGCCCCGACCGGGAGAGCAGTTCTTC
CASSFGPRPGEQFF
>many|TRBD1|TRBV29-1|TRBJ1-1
TGCAGCGGTTCGGGACAGGGGGGAACTGAAGCTTTCTTT
CSGSGQGGTEAFF
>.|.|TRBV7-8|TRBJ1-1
TGTGCCAGCAGCGTAGACCTGAGCACTGAAGCTTTCTTT
CASSVDLSTEAFF
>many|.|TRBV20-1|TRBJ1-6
TGCAGTGCTAGAAAAGAGTTTGATTCACCCCTCCACTTT
CSARKEFDSPLHF
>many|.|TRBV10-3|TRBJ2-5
TGTGCCAGCGGAGAGGAGACCCAGTACTTC
CASGEETQYF
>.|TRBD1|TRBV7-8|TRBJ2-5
TGTGCCAGCAGCGCAACACAGGGGGCTAAGACCCAGTACTTC
CASSATQGAKTQYF
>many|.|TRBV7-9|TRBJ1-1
TGTGCCAGCAAGGGGAGCGGGACTGAAGCTTTCTTT
CASKGSGTEAFF
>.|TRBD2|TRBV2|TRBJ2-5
TGTGCCAGCAATCTACTAGCGGGGGACGGGACCCAGTACTTC
CASNLLAGDGTQYF
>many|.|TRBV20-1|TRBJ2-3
TGCAGTGCTCGACATACAGATACGCAGTATTTT
CSARHTDTQYF
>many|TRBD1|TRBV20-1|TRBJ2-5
TGCAGTGCTTTTCCGGGACAGGGGGCGCGAGAGACCCAGTACTTC
CSAFPGQGARETQYF
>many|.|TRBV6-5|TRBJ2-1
TGTGCCAGCAGTTACTCTAATAGGGACCCACGTGGGCAGTTCTTC
CASSYSNRDPRGQFF
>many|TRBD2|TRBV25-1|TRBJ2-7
TGTGCCAGCAGTTCCCCGGGGGGCGAGCAGTACTTC
CASSSPGGEQYF
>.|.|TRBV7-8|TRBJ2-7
TGTGCCAGCAGCTTACGCCGACAGTACTACGAGCAGTACTTC
CASSLRRQYYEQYF
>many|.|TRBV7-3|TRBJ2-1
TGTGCCCCTGCGGGGGAGCAGTTCTTC
CAPAGEQFF
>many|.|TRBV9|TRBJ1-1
TGTGCCAGCAGCGGTCAGCTTGGCGGCGGTGAAGCTTTCTTT
CASSGQLGGGEAFF
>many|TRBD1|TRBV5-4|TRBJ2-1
TGTGCCAGCAGTTCCCTATCCGGGACAGGGGTGGATGAGCAGTTCTTC
CASSSLSGTGVDEQFF
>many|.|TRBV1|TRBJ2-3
TGCACCAGCAGCCATGAAGAAGGTCCCACAGATACGCAGTATTTT
CTSSHEEGPTDTQYF
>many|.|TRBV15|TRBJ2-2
TGTGCCACCAGCAGAGTTGGGAACACCGGGGAGCTGTTTTTT
CATSRVGNTGELFF
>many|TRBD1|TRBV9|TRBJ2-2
TGTGCCAGCAGCATGACAGGGACGAACACCGGGGAGCTGTTTTTT
CASSMTGTNTGELFF
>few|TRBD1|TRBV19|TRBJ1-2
TGTGCCAGTAGTGGGCAGGGGGATTATGGCTACACCTTC
CASSGQGDYGYTF
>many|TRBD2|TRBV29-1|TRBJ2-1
TGCAGCGTATCGGGACTAGCGGGGTACAATGAGCAGTTCTTC
CSVSGLAGYNEQFF
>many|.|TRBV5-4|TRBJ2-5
TGTGCCAGCAGACTAGCAACAACGGAAGAGACCCAGTACTTC
CASRLATTEETQYF
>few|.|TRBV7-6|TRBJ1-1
TGTGCCAGCAGCTATCTGGACTCAAGGAACACTGAAGCTTTCTTT
CASSYLDSRNTEAFF
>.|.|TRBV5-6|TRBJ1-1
TGTGCCAGCAGCTTAACGGGGGAGGTCACTGAAGCTTTCTTT
CASSLTGEVTEAFF
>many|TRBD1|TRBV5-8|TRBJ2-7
TGTGCCAGCAGCTTGGAACAGGGGGCCCGAAACTTCCCCGAGCAGTACTTC
CASSLEQGARNFPEQYF
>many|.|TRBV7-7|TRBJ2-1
TGTGCTAGCAGCTTAGAGTACAGTTACAATGAGCAGTTCTTC
CASSLEYSYNEQFF
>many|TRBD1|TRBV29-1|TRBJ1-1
TGCAGCGCCGGGACAGGACACACTGAAGCTTTCTTT
CSAGTGHTEAFF
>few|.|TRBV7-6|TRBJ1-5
TGTGCCAGCAGCTTAGGTGAGGGGACCCAGCCCCAGCATTTT
CASSLGEGTQPQHF
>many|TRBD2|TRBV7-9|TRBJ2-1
TGTGCCAGCAGCTTAGCAGGGACTAGCGGGGGATACAATGAGCAGTTCTTC
CASSLAGTSGGYNEQFF
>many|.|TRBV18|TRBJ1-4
TGTGCCAGCTCACCTGGGCGGAATAATGAAAAACTGTTTTTT
CASSPGRNNEKLFF
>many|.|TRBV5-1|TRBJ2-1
TGCGCCAGCAGCTCCTACGGGACGGAGAGTGGCAATGAGCAGTTCTTC
CASSSYGTESGNEQFF
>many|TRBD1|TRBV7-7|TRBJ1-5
TGTGCTAGCAGCTATACAGGGGAAAATCAGCCCCAGCATTTT
CASSYTGENQPQHF
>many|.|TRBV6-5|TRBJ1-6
TGTGCCAGCAGCCCCGACGGTTCACCCCTCCACTTT
CASSPDGSPLHF
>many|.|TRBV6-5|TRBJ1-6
TGTGCCAGCCATCGGGGGTGGCCCTCCTATAATTCACCCCTCCACTTT
CASHRGWPSYNSPLHF
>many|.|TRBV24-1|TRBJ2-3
TGTGCCACCAGTGATCCTGGGACTGTCACAGATACGCAGTATTTT
CATSDPGTVTDTQYF
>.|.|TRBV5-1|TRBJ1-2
TGCGCCAGCAGCCTATCAGGGTCTCCAGCTAACTATGGCTACACCTTC
CASSLSGSPANYGYTF
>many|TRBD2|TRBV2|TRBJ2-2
TGTGCCAGCAGTGAATATTTAGGGAGGGATTTCACCGGGGAGCTGTTTTTT
CASSEYLGRDFTGELFF
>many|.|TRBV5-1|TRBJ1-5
TGCGCCAGCAGCCCTCCCGTACATAGCAATCAGCCCCAGCATTTT
CASSPPVHSNQPQHF
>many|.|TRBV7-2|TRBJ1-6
TGTGCCAGCAGCTTAGTTGGGGGGGCAAATTCACCCCTCCACTTT
CASSLVGGANSPLHF
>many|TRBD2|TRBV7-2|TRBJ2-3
TGTGCCAGCAGCTTAGCGCTTCTGGGGGGGGCAGATACGCAGTATTTT
CASSLALLGGADTQYF
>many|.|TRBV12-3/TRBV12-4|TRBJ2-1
TGTGCCAGCAGTTTTGTCCCCAGGGTCTACAATGAGCAGTTCTTC
CASSFVPRVYNEQFF
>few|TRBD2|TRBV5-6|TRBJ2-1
TGTGCCAGCAGCTTGCCGGGGGGTAGGAATGAGCAGTTCTTC
CASSLPGGRNEQFF
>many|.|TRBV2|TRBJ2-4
TGTGCCAGCAGTGGCACACCCCGGGGGAGCAAAAACATTCAGTACTTC
CASSGTPRGSKNIQYF
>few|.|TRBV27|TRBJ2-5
TGTGCCAGCAGTGACAGTTGGGGCGGGGAGACCCAGTACTTC
CASSDSWGGETQYF
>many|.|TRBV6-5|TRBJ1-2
TGTGCCAGCAGTTCACCGGGACTGTTTCGTGACGGCTACACCTTC
CASSSPGLFRDGYTF